This TCR beta chain was retrieved from a study of shared clonotypes between healthy human individuals. This CDR3 region has 18 residues. The V end lost 3 bases, the J end lost 0 bases, and 19 bases lay between the germline ends. Profiled with immunoSEQ multiplex PCR; TCRdb holds only in-frame clones, not every one. Among roughly 1 million clones listed, 78% were seen once. The sequence derives from a man aged 18 to 29 in good health. Some clones in this sample may be carry-over from other donors' samples. The chain uses TRBV5-7 and TRBJ1-5, with D possibly matching TRBD1 (6 bases). TRBV5-7 is marked as an open reading frame, function uncertain. The sample was memory CD4+ T cells from PBMCs. As to subset: CD45RA-negative fraction. The CDR3 bases are TGTGCCAGCAGCTCCGGGGTAACACAGGGCTATAGCAATCAGCCCCAGCATTTT. It yields the protein CASSSGVTQGYSNQPQHF.